This entry describes one TCR beta chain. These data come from a study of blood T cell repertoires in COVID-19. On the study more broadly: The United States, Italy and Spain provided the acute and convalescent COVID-19 samples. The analysed material was cDNA or gDNA that came from T cells, B-cell-depleted T cells, or PBMCs.

The V gene lost 5 bases and the J gene lost 0 bases, with 13 bases spanning the gap. Germline CDR1 and CDR2: SQVTM and ANQGSEA. The CDR3 totals 14 residues. Profiling relied on immunoSEQ multiplex PCR, and the TCRdb table lists in-frame clones only, not all of them. The sample includes around 77,000 clones, 70% to 90% of them seen just once. This receptor was identified in a man aged 70-80 years with active or convalescent COVID-19. This rearrangement joins TRBV29-1 to TRBJ1-1; tentative D call: TRBD1 (6 bases). Sequencing was performed on peripheral blood. For the CDR3, the DNA is TGCAGCGTTCGGACAGCGGTTATGAACACTGAAGCTTTCTTT. Translation: CSVRTAVMNTEAFF.